This T cell receptor beta chain was sequenced in a study of shared clonotypes between healthy human individuals. J was trimmed by 7 bases and V by 2 bases; bases with no gene match: 2. From germline, CDR1 is SGHNT and CDR2 YYREEE (reference sequence). The CDR3 has 13 residues. This clone was counted once. The repertoire was sequenced with immunoSEQ multiplex PCR; TCRdb's copy has only in-frame clones and lacks some. This table has about 450,000 clones, about 80% appearing once. Sample: PBMCs. This clonotype was obtained from a woman aged 40 to 49 in good health. Some clones in this sample may be carry-over from other donors' samples. V gene TRBV5-4 combines with J gene TRBJ2-4; 8 bases match TRBD1. The CDR3 DNA sequence: TGTGCCAGCAGCTTACAGGGGGACAACATTCAGTACTTC. Its protein is CASSLQGDNIQYF. The complete variable domain, with remaining parts taken from reference TRBV5-4 and TRBJ2-4, reads ETGVTQSPTHLIKTRGQQVTLRCSSQSGHNTVSWYQQALGQGPQFIFQYYREEENGRGNFPPRFSGLQFPNYSSELNVNALELDDSALYLCASSLQGDNIQYFGAGTRLSVL.